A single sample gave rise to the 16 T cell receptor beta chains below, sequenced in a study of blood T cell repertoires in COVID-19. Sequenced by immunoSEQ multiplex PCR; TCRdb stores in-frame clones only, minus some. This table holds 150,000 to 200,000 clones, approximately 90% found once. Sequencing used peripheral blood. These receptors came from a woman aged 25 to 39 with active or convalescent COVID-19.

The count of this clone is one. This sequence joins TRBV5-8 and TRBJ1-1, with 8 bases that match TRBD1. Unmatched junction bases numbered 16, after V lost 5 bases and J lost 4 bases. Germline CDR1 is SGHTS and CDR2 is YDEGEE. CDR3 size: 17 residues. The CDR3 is CASREGQGILIPTEAFF. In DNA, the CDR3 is TGTGCCAGCAGGGAAGGACAGGGTATTCTTATCCCCACTGAAGCTTTCTTT.

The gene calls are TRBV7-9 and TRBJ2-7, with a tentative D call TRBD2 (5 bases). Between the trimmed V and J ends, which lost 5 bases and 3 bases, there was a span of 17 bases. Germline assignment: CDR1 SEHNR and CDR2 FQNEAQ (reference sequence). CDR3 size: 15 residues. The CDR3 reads CASSPVPGMNYEQYF. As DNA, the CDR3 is TGTGCCAGCAGCCCTGTCCCGGGGATGAACTACGAGCAGTACTTC. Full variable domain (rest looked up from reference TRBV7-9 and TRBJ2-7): DTGVSQNPRHKITKRGQNVTFRCDPISEHNRLYWYRQTLGQGPEFLTYFQNEAQLEKSRLLSDRFSAERPKGSFSTLEIQRTEQGDSAMYLCASSPVPGMNYEQYFGPGTRLTVT.

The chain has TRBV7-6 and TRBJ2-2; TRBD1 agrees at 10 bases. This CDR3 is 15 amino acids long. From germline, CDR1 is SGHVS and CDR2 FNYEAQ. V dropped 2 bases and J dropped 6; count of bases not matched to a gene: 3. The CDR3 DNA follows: TGTGCCAGCAGCTTAACCGGACAGGGGGCCGGGGAGCTGTTTTTT. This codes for CASSLTGQGAGELFF.

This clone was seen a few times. The CDR3 here is CASSPGTSGSSYNEQFF. The CDR3 DNA reads as TGTGCCAGCTCACCAGGGACTAGCGGGTCCTCCTACAATGAGCAGTTCTTC. This rearrangement joins TRBV18 to TRBJ2-1; 12 bases line up with TRBD2. V lost 2 bases and J lost 0; bases outside the gene matches: 2. CDR3 length: 17 residues. Germline CDR1 reads KGHSH; CDR2 reads LQKENI.

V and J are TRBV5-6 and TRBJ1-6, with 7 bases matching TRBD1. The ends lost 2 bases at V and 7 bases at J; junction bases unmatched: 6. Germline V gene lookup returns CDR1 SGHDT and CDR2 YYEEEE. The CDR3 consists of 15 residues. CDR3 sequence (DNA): TGTGCCAGCAGCTTAGACAGGGCGTCCAATTCACCCCTCCACTTT. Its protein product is CASSLDRASNSPLHF. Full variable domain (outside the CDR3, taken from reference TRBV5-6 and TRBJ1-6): DAGVTQSPTHLIKTRGQQVTLRCSPKSGHDTVSWYQQALGQGPQFIFQYYEEEERQRGNFPDRFSGHQFPNYSSELNVNALLLGDSALYLCASSLDRASNSPLHFGNGTRLTVT.

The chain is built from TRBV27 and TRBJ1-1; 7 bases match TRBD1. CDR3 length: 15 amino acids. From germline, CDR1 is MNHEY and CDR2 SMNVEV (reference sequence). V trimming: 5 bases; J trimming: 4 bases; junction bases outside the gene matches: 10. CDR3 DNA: TGTGCCAGCAGTACCTCGACAGGGTATAGCACTGAAGCTTTCTTT. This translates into CASSTSTGYSTEAFF.

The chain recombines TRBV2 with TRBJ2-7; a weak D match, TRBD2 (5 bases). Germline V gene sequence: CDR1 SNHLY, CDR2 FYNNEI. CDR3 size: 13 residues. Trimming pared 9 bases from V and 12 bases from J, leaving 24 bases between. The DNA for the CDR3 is TGTGCCAGTATTATCCGGGGTAGGAAGGCCCCGTACTTC. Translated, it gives CASIIRGRKAPYF. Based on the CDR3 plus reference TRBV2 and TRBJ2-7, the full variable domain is EPEVTQTPSHQVTQMGQEVILRCVPISNHLYFYWYRQILGQKVEFLVSFYNNEISEKSEIFDDQFSVERPDGSNFTLKIRSTKLEDSAMYFCASIIRGRKAPYFGPGTRLTVT.

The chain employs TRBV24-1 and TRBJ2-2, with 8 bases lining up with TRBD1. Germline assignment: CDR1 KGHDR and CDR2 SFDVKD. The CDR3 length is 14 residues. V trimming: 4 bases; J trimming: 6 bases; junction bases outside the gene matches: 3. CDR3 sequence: CATSETGQAGELFF. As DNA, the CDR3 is TGTGCCACCAGTGAGACGGGACAGGCCGGGGAGCTGTTTTTT.

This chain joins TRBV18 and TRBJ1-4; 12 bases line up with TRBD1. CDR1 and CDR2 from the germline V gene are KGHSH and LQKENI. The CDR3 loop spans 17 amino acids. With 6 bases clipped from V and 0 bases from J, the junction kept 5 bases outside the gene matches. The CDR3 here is CASSGTGGAPTNEKLFF. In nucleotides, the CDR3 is TGTGCCAGCTCCGGGACAGGGGGCGCCCCAACTAATGAAAAACTGTTTTTT.

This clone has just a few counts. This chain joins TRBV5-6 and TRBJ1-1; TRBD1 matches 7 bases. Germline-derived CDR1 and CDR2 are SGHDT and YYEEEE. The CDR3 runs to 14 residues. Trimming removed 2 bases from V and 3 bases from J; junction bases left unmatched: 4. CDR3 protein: CASSFRDRYTEAFF. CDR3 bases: TGTGCCAGCAGCTTCCGGGACAGATACACTGAAGCTTTCTTT.

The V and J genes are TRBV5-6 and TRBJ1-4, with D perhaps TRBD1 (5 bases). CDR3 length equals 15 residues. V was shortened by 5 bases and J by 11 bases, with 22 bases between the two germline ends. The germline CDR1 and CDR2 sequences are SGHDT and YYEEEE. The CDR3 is CASRGRGTAGGKLFF. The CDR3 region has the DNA TGTGCCAGCAGGGGACGCGGGACGGCCGGCGGCAAACTGTTTTTT.

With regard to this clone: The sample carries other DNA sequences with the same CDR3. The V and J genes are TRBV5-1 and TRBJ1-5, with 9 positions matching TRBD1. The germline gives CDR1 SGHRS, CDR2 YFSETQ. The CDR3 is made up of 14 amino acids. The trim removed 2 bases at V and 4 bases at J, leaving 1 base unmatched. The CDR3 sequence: CASSFGTGNQPQHF. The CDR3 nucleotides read TGCGCCAGCAGCTTTGGGACAGGGAATCAGCCCCAGCATTTT.

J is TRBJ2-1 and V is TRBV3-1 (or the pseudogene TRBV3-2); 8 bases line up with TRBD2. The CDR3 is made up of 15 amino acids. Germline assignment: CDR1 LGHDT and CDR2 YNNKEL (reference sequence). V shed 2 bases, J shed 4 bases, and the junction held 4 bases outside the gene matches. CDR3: CASSQTSGDYNEQFF. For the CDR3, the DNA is TGTGCCAGCAGCCAAACTAGCGGAGATTACAATGAGCAGTTCTTC.

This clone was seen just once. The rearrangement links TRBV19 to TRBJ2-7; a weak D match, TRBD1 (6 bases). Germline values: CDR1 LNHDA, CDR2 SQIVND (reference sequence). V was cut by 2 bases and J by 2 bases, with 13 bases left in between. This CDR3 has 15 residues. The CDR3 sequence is CASSISDSPTYEQYF. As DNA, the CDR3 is TGTGCCAGTAGTATATCGGACAGCCCTACCTACGAGCAGTACTTC.

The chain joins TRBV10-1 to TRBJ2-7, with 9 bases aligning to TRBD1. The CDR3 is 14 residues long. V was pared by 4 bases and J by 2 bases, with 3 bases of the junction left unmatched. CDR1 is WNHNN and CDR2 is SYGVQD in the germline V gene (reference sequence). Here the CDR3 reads CASSGDRDPYEQYF. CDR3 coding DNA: TGCGCCAGCAGTGGGGACAGGGACCCCTACGAGCAGTACTTC.

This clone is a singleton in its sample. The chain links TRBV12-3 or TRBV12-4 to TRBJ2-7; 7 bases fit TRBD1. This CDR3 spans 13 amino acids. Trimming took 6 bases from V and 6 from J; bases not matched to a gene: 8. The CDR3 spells CASRETGSSEQYF. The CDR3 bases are TGTGCCAGCAGAGAGACAGGGTCAAGCGAGCAGTACTTC.